The entry below describes one TCR beta chain. This record belongs to a study of T cell changes during pregnancy in multiple sclerosis. Sequencing used immunoSEQ multiplex PCR; TCRdb keeps in-frame clones, though not all of them. The data hold tens of thousands of clones, with over 80% observed a single time. Germline values: CDR1 MNHEY, CDR2 SMNVEV (reference sequence). The CDR3 runs to 15 residues. The trim removed 3 bases at V and 6 bases at J, leaving 7 bases unmatched. This receptor was taken from a female donor in good health, enrolled as a control in a pregnancy study. The gene calls are TRBV27 and TRBJ2-2, with TRBD2 matching 7 bases. The sequenced sample was peripheral blood, obtained in the third trimester of pregnancy. CDR3 nucleotides: TGTGCCAGCAGTTTCTATGCGGGAGAGTCCGGGGAGCTGTTTTTT. Translating it yields CASSFYAGESGELFF.